Listed below are T cell receptor beta chains from one sample, sequenced in a study of blood T cells in healthy people across ages. TCRdb ran MiXCR on the 5' RACE reads and lists one entry per CDR3 protein. Here the sample spans hundreds of thousands of distinct CDR3 sequences, more than 45% being singletons. Sequencing input: blood. All receptors come from a man under 40 in good health. CDR3s include the opening cysteine and the closing phenylalanine or tryptophan. The order of the fields is J gene, V gene, D gene, clone size, CDR3 DNA, CDR3 protein. D genes are given only for firm matches. Clone sizes are given selectively: once, few, many, or a class where the clone is expanded.

>TRBJ1-2|TRBV4-2|.|.
TGTGCCAGCAGCCAAGAGGGGGCATTTAACTATGGCTACACCTTC
CASSQEGAFNYGYTF
>TRBJ2-3|TRBV12-3/TRBV12-4|.|.
TGTGCCAGCAGGATAGAGACAGGGAGGAATACGCAGTATTTT
CASRIETGRNTQYF
>TRBJ1-2|TRBV2|.|.
TGTGCCAGCAGCGACCTCACAGGGTTAGCTAACTATGGCTACACCTTC
CASSDLTGLANYGYTF
>TRBJ1-1|TRBV3-1|.|.
TGTGCCAGCAGCCGGGGGCACTTGAACACTGAAGCTTTCTTT
CASSRGHLNTEAFF
>TRBJ2-3|TRBV13|.|few
TGTGCCAGCAGCTTACCCAGGAGCACAGATACGCAGTATTTT
CASSLPRSTDTQYF
>TRBJ2-7|TRBV7-6|.|.
TGTGCCAGCAGCTCGGCTAGCAACGAGCAGTACTTC
CASSSASNEQYF
>TRBJ2-1|TRBV20-1|.|.
TGCAGTGCTAGAGATCTAGGTTCCAGGGAATCCTACAATGAGCAGTTCTTC
CSARDLGSRESYNEQFF
>TRBJ2-3|TRBV5-5|.|once
TGTGCCAGCAGCTTGCTGTCAGGACTTTCAGATACGCAGTATTTT
CASSLLSGLSDTQYF
>TRBJ2-7|TRBV20-1|.|.
TGCAGTGCCCAAGGTGGGGCCGAGCAGTACTTC
CSAQGGAEQYF
>TRBJ2-1|TRBV5-1|TRBD2|.
TGCGCCAGCAGCTTGGGGCGGGAGTACAATGAGCAGTTCTTC
CASSLGREYNEQFF
>TRBJ1-2|TRBV20-1|TRBD1|once
TGCAGTGCTAGTTGGACAGGGCGGAACTATGGCTACACCTTC
CSASWTGRNYGYTF
>TRBJ2-1|TRBV7-2|.|few
TGTGCCAGCAGCTTAGGGACAGAGTACAATGAGCAGTTCTTC
CASSLGTEYNEQFF
>TRBJ1-1|TRBV28|.|once
TGTGCCAGCAGTTTCGGCGGTTCTAGGCGGGCTTTCTTT
CASSFGGSRRAFF
>TRBJ2-5|TRBV27|TRBD2|.
TGTGCCAGCAGCCGCGGAGCGGGGACCCAAGAGACCCAGTACTTC
CASSRGAGTQETQYF
>TRBJ2-1|TRBV7-3|TRBD1|.
TGTGCCACCTCGACCGGACAGGAATCCTACAATGAGCAGTTCTTC
CATSTGQESYNEQFF
>TRBJ2-7|TRBV5-5|TRBD1|.
TGTGCCAGCAGCTACACAGGGGGCCCCCTCGAGCAGTACTTC
CASSYTGGPLEQYF
>TRBJ2-5|TRBV28|.|.
TGTGCCAGCAGTTTCGTCTCCCTTGACGGAGAGACCCAGTACTTC
CASSFVSLDGETQYF
>TRBJ2-7|TRBV7-9|TRBD1|.
TGTGCCAGCAGCTTAGCCACCGGGACAGGAGGCTACGAGCAGTACTTC
CASSLATGTGGYEQYF
>TRBJ2-1|TRBV20-1|TRBD1|.
TGCAGTGCTAGAAGGACAGGGTTAAATGAGCAGTTCTTC
CSARRTGLNEQFF
>TRBJ2-1|TRBV4-3|TRBD2|.
TGCGCCAGCAGCCGAAGAGGCCTAGCGGGGTACAATGAGCAGTTCTTC
CASSRRGLAGYNEQFF
>TRBJ2-1|TRBV7-3|.|.
TGTGCCAGCAGCTTAACGTTAAGGGATGAGCAGTTCTTC
CASSLTLRDEQFF
>TRBJ1-2|TRBV4-3|.|.
TGCGCCAGCAGCCCCACGACGGCTAACTATGGCTACACCTTC
CASSPTTANYGYTF
>TRBJ2-6|TRBV30|.|.
TGTGCCTGGAGTGGTCCGAACTCTGGGGCCAACGTCCTGACTTTC
CAWSGPNSGANVLTF
>TRBJ2-7|TRBV13|TRBD2|.
TGTGCCAGCAGCCGAACGCCCGGGACTACCCTTTTCCCCAACTACGAGCAGTACTTC
CASSRTPGTTLFPNYEQYF
>TRBJ2-2|TRBV5-5|TRBD1|.
TGTGCCAGCAGCTTTCCCCCAGGGGGTCTGGTCGCGAACACCGGGGAGCTGTTTTTT
CASSFPPGGLVANTGELFF
>TRBJ2-7|TRBV6-2/TRBV6-3|TRBD2|.
TGTGCCAGCAAAGAAGGGACTAGCTTCTACGAGCAGTACTTC
CASKEGTSFYEQYF
>TRBJ2-7|TRBV7-2|TRBD1|few
TGTGCCAGCAGCCATTCGACAGGGGACTACGAGCAGTACTTC
CASSHSTGDYEQYF
>TRBJ1-2|TRBV5-1|TRBD1|few
TGCGCCAGCAGCTCCACCGACAGGGGTGGCTACACCTTC
CASSSTDRGGYTF
>TRBJ2-7|TRBV30|.|.
TGTGCCTGGACTGATACAGGGATTGGATACGAGCAGTACTTC
CAWTDTGIGYEQYF
>TRBJ1-2|TRBV4-2|.|.
TGTGCCAGCAGCCAAGATCTTGCAGGGGCCGGAGGCTACACCTTC
CASSQDLAGAGGYTF
>TRBJ1-2|TRBV2|.|few
TGTGCCAGCAGTGAAGATCGGACAGTCAACTATGGCTACACCTTC
CASSEDRTVNYGYTF
>TRBJ2-7|TRBV10-2|TRBD2|.
TGCACCAGCAGTCCGACTAGCGGGAGTCGAGAGCAGTACTTC
CTSSPTSGSREQYF
>TRBJ1-2|TRBV25-1|TRBD1|.
TGTGCCACTAGGACAGGGGACGGCTACACCTTC
CATRTGDGYTF
>TRBJ2-7|TRBV27|.|.
TGTGCCAGCAGTTTGTCGACAGGTTCGGGCGAGCAGTACTTC
CASSLSTGSGEQYF
>TRBJ2-7|TRBV29-1|.|once
TGCAGCGTACCCAGTAGCTCCTACGAGCAGTACTTC
CSVPSSSYEQYF
>TRBJ1-1|TRBV7-2|.|.
TGTGCCAGCAGCCGGGGGGGGGGTGAGAACACTGAAGCTTTCTTT
CASSRGGGENTEAFF
>TRBJ2-7|TRBV20-1|TRBD2|.
TGCAGTGCTAGAAACCTCCATGGGGGACTAGCGGGGACCGAGCAGTACTTC
CSARNLHGGLAGTEQYF
>TRBJ2-1|TRBV10-1|TRBD2|.
TGCGCCAGCTCGGCCAGCGGGGGACCGGCGGTGTTCTTC
CASSASGGPAVFF
>TRBJ2-7|TRBV29-1|TRBD2|.
TGCAGCGTGACGGGACTAGGCTACTACGAGCAGTACTTC
CSVTGLGYYEQYF
>TRBJ2-3|TRBV12-3/TRBV12-4|TRBD2|few
TGTGCCAGCAGGGGACTAGTAGAGACAGATACGCAGTATTTT
CASRGLVETDTQYF
>TRBJ2-7|TRBV20-1|.|few
TGCAGCGCCTCGTACTCAGCCTACGAGCAGTACTTC
CSASYSAYEQYF
>TRBJ1-2|TRBV6-6|TRBD1|.
TGTGCCAGCGTTGGTTCGTCAGGGGGTCGTAACTATGGCTACACCTTC
CASVGSSGGRNYGYTF
>TRBJ2-7|TRBV11-2|.|few
TGTGCCAGCAGCTTAGGCCCAGCGGGTAGCTCCTACGAGCAGTACTTC
CASSLGPAGSSYEQYF
>TRBJ1-2|TRBV7-9|.|once
TGTGCCAGCAGCATACAGGGTCGCGAATATAATGGCTACACCTTC
CASSIQGREYNGYTF
>TRBJ2-4|TRBV20-1|TRBD1|.
TGCAGTGCGCCGGACAGGGTCGCGGCCAAAAACATTCAGTACTTC
CSAPDRVAAKNIQYF
>TRBJ2-3|TRBV5-1|TRBD2|.
TGCGCCAGCAGCTGGGGGGGTGCTAGCACAGATACGCAGTATTTT
CASSWGGASTDTQYF
>TRBJ2-3|TRBV29-1|TRBD1|.
TGCAGCGTTGGGGGACAGGGAGGAGATACGCAGTATTTT
CSVGGQGGDTQYF
>TRBJ2-1|TRBV20-1|TRBD2|.
TGCAGTGCTTCCGGGACTAGCGGCAATTCCTACAATGAGCAGTTCTTC
CSASGTSGNSYNEQFF
>TRBJ1-1|TRBV10-3|.|.
TGTGCCATCAGTGCCTCCGGGGGCAACACTGAAGCTTTCTTT
CAISASGGNTEAFF
>TRBJ2-1|TRBV19|.|.
TGTGCCAGTAGTATCACTAGCTACCATGAGCAGTTCTTC
CASSITSYHEQFF
>TRBJ1-2|TRBV10-3|.|.
TGTGCCCACGGCCCGGACTCGAAAAGATATGGCTACACCTTC
CAHGPDSKRYGYTF
>TRBJ2-5|TRBV20-1|TRBD2|.
TGCAGTGCTAAACCGTTTCATGCGGGGGACCAAGAGACCCAGTACTTC
CSAKPFHAGDQETQYF
>TRBJ2-5|TRBV27|.|.
TGTGCCAGCAGTTTAGGACCCCAAGAGGCCCAGTACTTC
CASSLGPQEAQYF
>TRBJ2-5|TRBV20-1|.|.
TGCAGTGCTAGAGGGGCTAGCCCGCGGCTGGAGACCCAGTACTTC
CSARGASPRLETQYF
>TRBJ2-1|TRBV7-2|TRBD2|once
TGTGTCAGTGCCCGGGAGGGGAATGAGCAGTTCTTC
CVSAREGNEQFF